Each of the 5 T cell receptor beta chains below was sequenced from the same sample in a study of shared clonotypes between healthy human individuals. Profiled with immunoSEQ multiplex PCR; TCRdb holds only in-frame clones, not every one. Of about 2 million clones listed, approximately 95% are singletons. What was sequenced was naive CD4+ T cells sorted from blood. Subset reported: CD45RA+ positively selected. These receptors all stem from a man between 18 and 35 years old in good health.

The chain links TRBV11-3 to TRBJ2-2; 7 nucleotides line up with TRBD1. Germline V gene lookup returns CDR1 SGHNT and CDR2 YENEEA. With 4 bases clipped from V and 5 bases from J, the junction kept 4 bases outside the gene matches. The CDR3 covers 14 residues. This CDR3 reads CASSSYRGTGELFF. The DNA of the CDR3 is TGTGCCAGCAGCTCCTACAGGGGAACCGGGGAGCTGTTTTTT.

The gene calls are TRBV16 and TRBJ2-7; TRBD2 might be the D (5 bases). The germline V and J ends were trimmed by 4 bases and 1 base, with 11 bases remaining between them. From germline, CDR1 is KGHSY and CDR2 FQNENV. The CDR3 runs 14 residues. The CDR3 DNA follows: TGTGCCAGCAGCCGCACCGGGGTATCCTACGAGCAGTACTTC. Its translation is CASSRTGVSYEQYF.

This chain joins TRBV7-6 and TRBJ2-7, with D maybe TRBD2 (5 bases). This CDR3 region has 13 residues. Germline V CDR1 and CDR2: SGHVS, FNYEAQ. Between the trimmed V and J ends, which lost 6 bases and 3 bases, there was a span of 12 bases. The CDR3 bases are TGTGCCAGCAGACATTACGAGGGCTACGAGCAGTACTTC. It yields the protein CASRHYEGYEQYF.

This chain uses TRBV27 with TRBJ2-1; D might be TRBD2 (5 bases). Germline loops: CDR1 MNHEY, CDR2 SMNVEV (reference sequence). The CDR3 loop spans 17 amino acids. Trimming removed 2 bases from V and 0 bases from J, with 14 bases in between. The CDR3: CASSLTPDRGSYNEQFF. In nucleotides, the CDR3 is TGTGCCAGCAGTTTAACGCCGGATCGGGGCTCCTACAATGAGCAGTTCTTC.

The chain employs TRBV5-1 and TRBJ2-5; 7 bases are a match to TRBD2. CDR1 is SGHRS and CDR2 is YFSETQ in the germline V gene. J gave up 5 bases and V 5 bases, and 9 bases lay outside the gene matches. This CDR3 is 14 amino acids long. CDR3 in DNA: TGCGCCAGCAGGTATAGCGGGTCCCCGGAGACCCAGTACTTC. Its protein product is CASRYSGSPETQYF.